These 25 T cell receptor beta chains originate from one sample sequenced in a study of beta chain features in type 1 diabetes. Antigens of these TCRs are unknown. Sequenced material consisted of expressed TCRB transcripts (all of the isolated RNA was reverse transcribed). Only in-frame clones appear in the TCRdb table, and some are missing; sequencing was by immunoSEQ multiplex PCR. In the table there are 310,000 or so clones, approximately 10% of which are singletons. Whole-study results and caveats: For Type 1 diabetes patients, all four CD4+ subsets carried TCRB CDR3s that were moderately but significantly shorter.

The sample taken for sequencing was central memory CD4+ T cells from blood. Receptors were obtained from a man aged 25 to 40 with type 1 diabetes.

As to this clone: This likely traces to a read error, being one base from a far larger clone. This CDR3 is CASSLEADTQYF. CDR3 bases: TGTGCCAGCAGCTTAGAGGCAGATACGCAGTATTTT. The rearrangement joins TRBV7-6 to TRBJ2-3; no clear D. Trimming took 1 base from V and 4 from J, leaving 3 bases between them. CDR3 size: 12 residues. Germline CDR1 and CDR2: SGHVS and FNYEAQ.

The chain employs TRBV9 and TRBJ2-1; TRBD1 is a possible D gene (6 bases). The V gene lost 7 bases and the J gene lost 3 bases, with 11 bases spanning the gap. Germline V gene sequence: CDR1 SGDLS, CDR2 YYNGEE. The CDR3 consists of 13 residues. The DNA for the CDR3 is TGTGCCAGCGCCGGGACATTCTACAATGAGCAGTTCTTC. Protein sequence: CASAGTFYNEQFF.

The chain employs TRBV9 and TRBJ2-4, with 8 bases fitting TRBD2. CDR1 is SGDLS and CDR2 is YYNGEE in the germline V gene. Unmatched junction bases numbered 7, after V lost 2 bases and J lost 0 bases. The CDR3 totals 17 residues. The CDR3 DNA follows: TGTGCCAGCAGCGTGGGACTAGTAGGCCTAGCCAAAAACATTCAGTACTTC. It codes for CASSVGLVGLAKNIQYF.

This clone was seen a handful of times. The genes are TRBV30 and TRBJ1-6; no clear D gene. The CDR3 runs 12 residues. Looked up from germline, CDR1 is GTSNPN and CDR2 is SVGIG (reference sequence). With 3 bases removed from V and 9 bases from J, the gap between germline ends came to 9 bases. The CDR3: CAWRALSSPLHF. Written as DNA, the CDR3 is TGTGCCTGGAGGGCCCTTAGTTCACCCCTCCACTTT.

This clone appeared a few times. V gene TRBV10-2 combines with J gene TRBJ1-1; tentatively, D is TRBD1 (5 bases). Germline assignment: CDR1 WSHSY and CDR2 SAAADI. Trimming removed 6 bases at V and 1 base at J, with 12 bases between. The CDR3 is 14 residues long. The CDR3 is CASSRAMKNTEAFF. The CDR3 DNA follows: TGCGCCAGCAGCAGGGCGATGAAGAACACTGAAGCTTTCTTT.

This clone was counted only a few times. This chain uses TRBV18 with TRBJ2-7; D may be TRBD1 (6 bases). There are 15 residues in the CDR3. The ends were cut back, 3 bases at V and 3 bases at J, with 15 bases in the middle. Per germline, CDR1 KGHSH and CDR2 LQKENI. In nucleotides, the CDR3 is TGTGCCAGCTCACCCATCAGGGGCACCCTCTACGAGCAGTACTTC. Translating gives CASSPIRGTLYEQYF.

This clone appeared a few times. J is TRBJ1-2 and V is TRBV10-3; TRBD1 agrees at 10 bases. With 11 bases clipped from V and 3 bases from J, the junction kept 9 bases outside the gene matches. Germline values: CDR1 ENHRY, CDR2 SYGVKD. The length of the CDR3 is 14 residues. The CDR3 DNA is TGTGCCTCCGAACCCGGACAGGGGGACTATGGCTACACCTTC. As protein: CASEPGQGDYGYTF.

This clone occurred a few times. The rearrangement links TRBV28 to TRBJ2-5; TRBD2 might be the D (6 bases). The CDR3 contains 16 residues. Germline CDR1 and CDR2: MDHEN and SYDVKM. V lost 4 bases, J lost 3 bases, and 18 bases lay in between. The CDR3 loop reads CASSSLIAETEETQYF. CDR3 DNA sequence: TGTGCCAGCAGTTCCCTTATAGCGGAGACGGAAGAGACCCAGTACTTC.

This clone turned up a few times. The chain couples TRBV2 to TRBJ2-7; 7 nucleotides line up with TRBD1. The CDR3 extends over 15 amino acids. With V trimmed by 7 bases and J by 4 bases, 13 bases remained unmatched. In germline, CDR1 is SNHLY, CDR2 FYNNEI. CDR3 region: CASNSPGQTSYEQYF. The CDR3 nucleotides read TGTGCCAGCAATTCTCCGGGACAGACATCATACGAGCAGTACTTC.

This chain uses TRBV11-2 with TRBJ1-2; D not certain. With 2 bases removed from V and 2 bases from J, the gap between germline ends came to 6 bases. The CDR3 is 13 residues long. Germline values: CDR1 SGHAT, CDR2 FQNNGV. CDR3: CASSLSRNYGYTF. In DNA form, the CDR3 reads TGTGCCAGCAGCTTATCCAGGAACTATGGCTACACCTTC. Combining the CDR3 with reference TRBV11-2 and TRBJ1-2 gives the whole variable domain EAGVAQSPRYKIIEKRQSVAFWCNPISGHATLYWYQQILGQGPKLLIQFQNNGVVDDSQLPKDRFSAERLKGVDSTLKIQPAKLEDSAVYLCASSLSRNYGYTFGSGTRLTVV.

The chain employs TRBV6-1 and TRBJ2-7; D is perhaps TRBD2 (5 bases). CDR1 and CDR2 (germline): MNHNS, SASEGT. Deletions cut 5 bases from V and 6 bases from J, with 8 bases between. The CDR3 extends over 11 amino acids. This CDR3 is CASSLGGEQYF. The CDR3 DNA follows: TGTGCCAGCAGTCTCGGAGGCGAGCAGTACTTC.

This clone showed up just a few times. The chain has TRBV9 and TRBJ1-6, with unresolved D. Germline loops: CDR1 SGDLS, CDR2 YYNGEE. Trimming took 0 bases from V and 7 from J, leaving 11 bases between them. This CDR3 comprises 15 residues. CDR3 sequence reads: CASSVEAGKNSPLHF. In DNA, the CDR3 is TGTGCCAGCAGCGTAGAGGCAGGAAAGAATTCACCCCTCCACTTT.

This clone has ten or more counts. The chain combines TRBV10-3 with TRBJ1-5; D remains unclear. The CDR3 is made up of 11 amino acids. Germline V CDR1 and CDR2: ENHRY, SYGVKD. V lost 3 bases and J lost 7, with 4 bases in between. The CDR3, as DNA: TGTGCCATCAGTGAAGACCAGCCCCAGCATTTT. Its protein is CAISEDQPQHF.

CDR3 loop: CASSLEGKYNEQFF. In nucleotides, the CDR3 is TGTGCCAGCAGCTTAGAGGGCAAATACAATGAGCAGTTCTTC. The chain uses TRBV7-9 and TRBJ2-1; D ambiguous. The CDR3 length is 14 residues. The germline V gene has CDR1 SEHNR and CDR2 FQNEAQ (reference sequence). V gave up 1 base and J gave up 4 bases, with 8 bases separating them.

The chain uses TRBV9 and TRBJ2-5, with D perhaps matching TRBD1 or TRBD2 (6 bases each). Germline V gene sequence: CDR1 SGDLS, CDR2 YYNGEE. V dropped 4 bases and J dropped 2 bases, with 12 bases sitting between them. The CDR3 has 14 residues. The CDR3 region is CASSYEGGQETQYF. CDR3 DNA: TGTGCCAGCAGCTATGAAGGGGGGCAAGAGACCCAGTACTTC. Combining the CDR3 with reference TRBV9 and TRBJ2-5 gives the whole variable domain DSGVTQTPKHLITATGQRVTLRCSPRSGDLSVYWYQQSLDQGLQFLIQYYNGEERAKGNILERFSAQQFPDLHSELNLSSLELGDSALYFCASSYEGGQETQYFGPGTRLLVL.

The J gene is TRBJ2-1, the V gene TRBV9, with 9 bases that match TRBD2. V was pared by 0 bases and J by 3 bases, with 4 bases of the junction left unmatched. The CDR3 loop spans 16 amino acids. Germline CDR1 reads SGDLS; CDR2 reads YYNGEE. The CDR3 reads CASSVEGSGGYNEQFF. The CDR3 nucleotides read TGTGCCAGCAGCGTAGAGGGTAGCGGGGGCTACAATGAGCAGTTCTTC.

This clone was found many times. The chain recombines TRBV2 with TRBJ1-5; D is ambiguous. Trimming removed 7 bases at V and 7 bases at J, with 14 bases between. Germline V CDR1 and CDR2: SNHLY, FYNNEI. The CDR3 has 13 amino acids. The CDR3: CASTFVGSQPQHF. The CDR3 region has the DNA TGTGCCAGCACATTCGTGGGGTCCCAGCCCCAGCATTTT.

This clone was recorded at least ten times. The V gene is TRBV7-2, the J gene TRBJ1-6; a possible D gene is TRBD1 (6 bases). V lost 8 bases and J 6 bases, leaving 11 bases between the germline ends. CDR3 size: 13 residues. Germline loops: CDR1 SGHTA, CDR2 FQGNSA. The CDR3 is CASVHRANSPLHF. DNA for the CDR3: TGTGCCAGCGTTCACAGGGCTAATTCACCCCTCCACTTT.

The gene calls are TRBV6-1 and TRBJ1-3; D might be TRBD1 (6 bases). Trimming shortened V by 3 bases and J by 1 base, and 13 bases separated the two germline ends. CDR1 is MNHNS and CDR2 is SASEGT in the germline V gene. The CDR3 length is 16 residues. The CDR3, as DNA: TGTGCCAGCAGTGACAGCGGGCAGGGGTCTGGAAACACCATATATTTT. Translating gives CASSDSGQGSGNTIYF.

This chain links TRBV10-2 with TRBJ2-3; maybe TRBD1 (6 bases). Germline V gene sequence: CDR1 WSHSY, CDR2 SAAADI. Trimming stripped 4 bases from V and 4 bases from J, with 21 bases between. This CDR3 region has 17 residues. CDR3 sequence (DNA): TGCGCCAGCAGTGCGGACCCTGGGGGCCTGCCGCCAGATACGCAGTATTTT. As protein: CASSADPGGLPPDTQYF.

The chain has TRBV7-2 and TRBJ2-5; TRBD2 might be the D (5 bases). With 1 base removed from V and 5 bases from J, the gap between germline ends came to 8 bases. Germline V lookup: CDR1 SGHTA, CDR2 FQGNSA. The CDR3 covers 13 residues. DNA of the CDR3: TGTGCCAGCAGCTTAGGAGTAGCGGAGACCCAGTACTTC. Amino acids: CASSLGVAETQYF.

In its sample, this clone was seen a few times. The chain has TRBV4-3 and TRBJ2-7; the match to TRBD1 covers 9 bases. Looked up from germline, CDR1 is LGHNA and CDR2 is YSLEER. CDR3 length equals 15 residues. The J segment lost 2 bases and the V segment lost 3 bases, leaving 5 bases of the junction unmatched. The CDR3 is CASSHGQGSAYEQYF. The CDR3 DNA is TGCGCCAGCAGCCATGGACAGGGGTCGGCCTACGAGCAGTACTTC.

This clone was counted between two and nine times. The CDR3 nucleotides are TGTGCCAGCAGCTTGCGGGACGTGAAGGAGACCCAGTACTTC. Its translation is CASSLRDVKETQYF. This chain connects TRBV5-5 to TRBJ2-5, with D perhaps assigned TRBD1 or TRBD2 (5 bases each). CDR3 length: 14 residues. V lost 1 base to trimming and J lost 5 bases, with 12 bases between them. The V gene's germline CDR1 is SGHKS and CDR2 YYEKEE (reference sequence).

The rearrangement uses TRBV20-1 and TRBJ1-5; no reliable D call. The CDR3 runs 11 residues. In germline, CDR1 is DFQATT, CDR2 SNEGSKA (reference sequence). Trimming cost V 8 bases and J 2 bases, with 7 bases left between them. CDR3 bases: TGCAGTCCCCAGGGCAATCAGCCCCAGCATTTT. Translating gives CSPQGNQPQHF.

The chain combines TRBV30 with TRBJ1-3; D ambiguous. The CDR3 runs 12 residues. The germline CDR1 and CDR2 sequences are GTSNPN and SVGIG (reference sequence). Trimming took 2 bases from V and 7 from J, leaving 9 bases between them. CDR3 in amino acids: CAWSMAGNTIYF. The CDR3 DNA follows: TGTGCCTGGAGTATGGCGGGGAACACCATATATTTT.